Listed here are 16 T cell receptor beta chains from one sample, sequenced in a study of Graves' ophthalmopathy and Graves' hyperthyroidism. Amplified material comprised TCR beta CDR3 regions derived from RNA transcripts. The authors performed first-round RT-PCR with HTBI primers and then a second-round multiplex PCR. TCRdb analysed the multiplex PCR reads with MiXCR anew, one entry per CDR3 protein. This sample carries 650,000 to 800,000 distinct CDR3 sequences, about two fifths of them seen once, and the ten largest clones take about 3.3%. Sequencing used peripheral blood. The source is an adult man with Graves' ophthalmopathy.

This clonotype was detected many times. The J gene is TRBJ2-2, the V gene TRBV7-3; TRBD2 matches 11 bases. Germline CDR1 is SGHTA and CDR2 is FQGTGA. The J segment lost 4 bases and the V segment lost 5 bases, leaving 3 bases of the junction unmatched. The CDR3 covers 15 residues. The CDR3 here is CASSPTSGGTGELFF. CDR3 in DNA: TGTGCCAGCAGCCCTACTAGCGGGGGCACCGGGGAGCTGTTTTTT.

With respect to this clonotype: The junction and the germline gene differ at one end; a read error may be behind it. The chain links TRBV10-2 to TRBJ2-2, with TRBD1 matching over 7 bases. This CDR3 has 16 amino acids. CDR1 and CDR2 (germline): WSHSY, SAAADI. CDR3 sequence reads: CASSPMTGPNTGELFF. DNA of the CDR3: TGTGCCAGCTCACCAATGACAGGGCCGAACACCGGGGAGCTGTTTTTT.

With respect to this clonotype: Just one base apart from a much larger clone, this may be a read error. The chain recombines TRBV9 with TRBJ1-2; D unclear. This CDR3 is built from 12 residues. Germline CDR1 is SGDLS and CDR2 is YYNGEE. V shed 3 bases and J shed 1 base, with 4 bases lying between them. The CDR3 bases are TGTGCCAGCAGCGGTATTAACTATGGCTACACCTTC. Its protein product is CASSGINYGYTF.

This clonotype appeared many times. The chain recombines TRBV9 with TRBJ1-2; D not certain. The CDR3 spans 12 residues. CDR1 is SGDLS and CDR2 is YYNGEE in the germline V gene. V was shortened by 3 bases and J by 4 bases, with 7 bases between the two germline ends. CDR3 sequence: CASSGAPYGYTF. CDR3 nucleotide sequence: TGTGCCAGCAGCGGGGCCCCCTATGGCTACACCTTC.

V gene TRBV2 combines with J gene TRBJ2-6, with D perhaps matching TRBD1 or TRBD2 (5 bases each). The CDR3 loop spans 22 amino acids. Trimming shortened V by 2 bases and J by 4 bases, and 30 bases separated the two germline ends. Germline assignment: CDR1 SNHLY and CDR2 FYNNEI. The CDR3 sequence: CASSERREFRGIGYSGANVLTF. Here the CDR3 DNA reads TGTGCCAGCAGTGAACGCCGGGAATTTCGGGGCATTGGATACTCCGGGGCCAACGTCCTGACTTTC.

In this sample, this clonotype turned up many times. The V gene is TRBV2, the J gene TRBJ1-5; TRBD1 matches at 7 bases. The germline V gene has CDR1 SNHLY and CDR2 FYNNEI. The trim removed 3 bases at V and 6 bases at J, leaving 2 bases unmatched. This CDR3 region has 13 residues. This CDR3 is CASSERGLQPQHF. As DNA, the CDR3 is TGTGCCAGCAGTGAGAGGGGGCTTCAGCCCCAGCATTTT. The entire variable domain, with the rest obtained from reference TRBV2 and TRBJ1-5, is as follows: EPEVTQTPSHQVTQMGQEVILRCVPISNHLYFYWYRQILGQKVEFLVSFYNNEISEKSEIFDDQFSVERPDGSNFTLKIRSTKLEDSAMYFCASSERGLQPQHFGDGTRLSIL.

This clonotype was seen a handful of times. The chain has TRBV24-1 and TRBJ2-2; 8 nucleotides match TRBD1. The germline gives CDR1 KGHDR, CDR2 SFDVKD. Germline trimming cut 4 bases from V and 3 bases from J; bases unmatched to any gene: 6. This CDR3 is 16 amino acids long. CDR3 in amino acids: CATSDSDRVDTGELFF. In nucleotides, the CDR3 is TGTGCCACCAGTGACTCGGACAGGGTAGACACCGGGGAGCTGTTTTTT.

This clonotype has only a few counts. The chain carries TRBV27 and TRBJ2-6; no clear D. The germline V gene encodes CDR1 MNHEY and CDR2 SMNVEV (reference sequence). The CDR3 is made up of 15 amino acids. With 7 bases removed from V and 1 base from J, the gap between germline ends came to 11 bases. In DNA form, the CDR3 reads TGTGCCAGCACGTCTTGGGGTTCTGGGGCCAACGTCCTGACTTTC. This sequence encodes CASTSWGSGANVLTF.

Many counts were recorded for this clonotype. V and J are TRBV7-8 and TRBJ2-5, with 7 bases lining up with TRBD2. This CDR3 has 15 residues. The V gene's germline CDR1 is SGHVS and CDR2 FQNEAQ. The ends lost 7 bases at V and 1 base at J; junction bases unmatched: 9. Written as DNA, the CDR3 is TGTGCCAGCACCATATCACGCGGGAGCCAAGAGACCCAGTACTTC. This translates into CASTISRGSQETQYF.

This clonotype was observed at least ten times. The V gene is TRBV2, the J gene TRBJ1-2; possibly TRBD1 for D (5 bases). The CDR3 contains 13 residues. Germline lookup yields CDR1 SNHLY and CDR2 FYNNEI. V was clipped by 6 bases and J by 7 bases, with 15 bases between them. The CDR3 DNA follows: TGTGCCAGCAGGGCGGCGGGGGTTCTTGGCTACACCTTC. Protein product: CASRAAGVLGYTF.

Many counts were recorded for this clonotype. The rearrangement uses TRBV12-3 or TRBV12-4 and TRBJ1-6; a weak D match, TRBD1 (5 bases). CDR3 length: 15 residues. V lost 1 base and J lost 7, with 11 bases in between. CDR3: CASSLGGRENSPLHF. As DNA, the CDR3 is TGTGCCAGCAGTTTAGGTGGCAGGGAGAATTCACCCCTCCACTTT.

This chain joins TRBV9 and TRBJ2-1; D ambiguous. Per germline, CDR1 SGDLS and CDR2 YYNGEE. CDR3 length equals 12 residues. Deletions cut 3 bases from V and 2 bases from J, with 3 bases between. CDR3 sequence reads: CASSGTYNEQFF. CDR3 sequence (DNA): TGTGCCAGCAGCGGGACCTACAATGAGCAGTTCTTC.

At least ten counts were recorded for this clonotype. The chain combines TRBV15 with TRBJ2-2; unclear D gene. Trimming removed 3 bases at V and 4 bases at J, with 18 bases between. The CDR3 has 17 residues. Germline CDR1 LNHNV, CDR2 YYDKDF (reference sequence). The CDR3 bases are TGTGCCACCAGCAGTCGAGGAAAGGGCCCCATCACCGGGGAGCTGTTTTTT. Protein sequence: CATSSRGKGPITGELFF.

This rearrangement joins TRBV10-3 to TRBJ2-2; 8 bases fit TRBD1. The CDR3 is 15 amino acids. From germline, CDR1 is ENHRY and CDR2 SYGVKD. V dropped 10 bases and J dropped 1; count of bases not matched to a gene: 8. CDR3 nucleotide sequence: TGTGCCAGCAGGAAAGGGACAGGGAACACCGGGGAGCTGTTTTTT. Encoded protein: CASRKGTGNTGELFF.

This clonotype was observed many times. The J gene is TRBJ2-7, the V gene TRBV12-3 or TRBV12-4, with 8 bases that match TRBD1. The CDR3 covers 14 residues. The junction had 8 bases not matched to a gene; V was cut back by 5 bases and J by 5 bases. CDR3: CASSRTGIHHEQYF. CDR3 sequence (DNA): TGTGCCAGCAGTCGGACAGGGATCCATCACGAGCAGTACTTC.

The V and J genes are TRBV29-1 and TRBJ2-7; no clear D. The ends were cut back, 8 bases at V and 0 bases at J, with 11 bases in the middle. This CDR3 has 12 residues. The germline CDR1 and CDR2 sequences are SQVTM and ANQGSEA. The CDR3 nucleotides are TGCAGCTTAGAGGTCCACTCCTACGAGCAGTACTTC. It is translated as CSLEVHSYEQYF.